The 14 T cell receptor beta chains below come from one sample, sequenced in a study of response to subunit inactivated influenza vaccine. Using its own MiXCR run on the RT-PCR reads, TCRdb lists one record per CDR3 protein. Of fewer than 800,000 distinct CDR3 sequences in the sample, less than 20% were seen once. Source: PBMCs from blood, taken about 11 days after vaccination. The origin of the receptors is a man in his fifties or sixties who received an inactivated influenza vaccine.

About this clonotype itself: A much larger clone lies one base from this, so it may be a read error. This chain links TRBV7-3 with TRBJ2-6; D uncertain. Trimming shortened V by 1 base and J by 0 bases, and 4 bases separated the two germline ends. CDR1 and CDR2 from the germline V gene are SGHTA and FQGTGA. This CDR3 contains 15 residues. CDR3 bases: TGTGCCAGCAGCTTAAATCCCTCTGGGGCCAACGTCCTGACTTTC. Its translation is CASSLNPSGANVLTF.

The CDR3 DNA reads TGCGCCAGCTCCCCCGGGGGTGCCAGCGGGTACTACGAGCAGTACTTC. The encoded protein is CASSPGGASGYYEQYF. V is TRBV4-1 and J is TRBJ2-7; tentatively, D is TRBD2 (6 bases). The CDR3 has 16 amino acids. The germline V gene has CDR1 MGHRA and CDR2 YSYEKL. Trimming took off 8 bases at V and 3 bases at J, with 23 bases between the two ends.

This sequence joins TRBV27 and TRBJ2-5; tentative D call: TRBD1 (6 bases). The CDR3 covers 13 residues. Germline loops: CDR1 MNHEY, CDR2 SMNVEV (reference sequence). V dropped 2 bases and J dropped 9 bases, with 13 bases sitting between them. CDR3 DNA: TGTGCCAGCAGTTTAGTGTGGCCAGGGGCCCAGTACTTC. This sequence encodes CASSLVWPGAQYF.

The chain is built from TRBV29-1 and TRBJ1-1; D may be TRBD1 (6 bases). Germline values: CDR1 SQVTM, CDR2 ANQGSEA. The CDR3 totals 14 residues. V lost 6 bases, J lost 1 base, and 15 bases lay in between. The CDR3 loop is CSVANREWNTEAFF. The CDR3 region has the DNA TGCAGCGTCGCGAACAGGGAATGGAACACTGAAGCTTTCTTT.

The gene calls are TRBV4-1 and TRBJ2-7; 8 nucleotides align to TRBD2. Germline lookup yields CDR1 MGHRA and CDR2 YSYEKL. V lost 1 base, J lost 3 bases, and 5 bases stayed unmatched. CDR3 length equals 15 residues. CDR3 DNA: TGCGCCAGCAGCCAAGGTATAGCGGGGAACTACGAGCAGTACTTC. Residues: CASSQGIAGNYEQYF.

The J gene is TRBJ2-1, the V gene TRBV11-1; TRBD2 aligns across 10 bases. Per the germline V gene, CDR1 is SGHAT and CDR2 is FQDESV (reference sequence). Trimming cost V 4 bases and J 0 bases; bases outside gene matches: 9. The CDR3 has 18 residues. The CDR3 protein is CASSSQSGRVSSYNEQFF. CDR3 in DNA: TGTGCCAGCAGCTCCCAGAGCGGGAGGGTTAGCTCCTACAATGAGCAGTTCTTC.

V is TRBV2 and J is TRBJ2-1, with TRBD2 matching over 11 bases. Germline V lookup: CDR1 SNHLY, CDR2 FYNNEI. Unmatched junction bases numbered 12, after V lost 3 bases and J lost 5 bases. This CDR3 is built from 18 residues. The CDR3 sequence: CASSERFASGGFHNEQFF. The CDR3, as DNA: TGTGCCAGCAGTGAGAGATTTGCTAGCGGGGGGTTCCACAATGAGCAGTTCTTC.

This clonotype was counted ten times or more. The chain employs TRBV28 and TRBJ1-1; D possibly corresponds to TRBD1 (5 bases). The germline V gene has CDR1 MDHEN and CDR2 SYDVKM. This CDR3 region has 14 residues. Trimming removed 2 bases from V and 3 bases from J, with 10 bases in between. The chain's CDR3 is CASSLPGLYTEAFF. The CDR3, as DNA: TGTGCCAGCAGTTTACCGGGGCTGTACACTGAAGCTTTCTTT.

The chain has TRBV7-9 and TRBJ2-1, with D perhaps matching TRBD1 (6 bases). Deletions cut 3 bases from V and 5 bases from J, with 14 bases between. The CDR3 spans 15 residues. Germline lookup yields CDR1 SEHNR and CDR2 FQNEAQ (reference sequence). This chain's CDR3 is CASSFQGTRDNEQFF. CDR3 bases: TGTGCCAGCAGCTTCCAGGGGACAAGAGACAATGAGCAGTTCTTC. Together with reference TRBV7-9 and TRBJ2-1, the CDR3 gives the full variable domain: DTGVSQNPRHKITKRGQNVTFRCDPISEHNRLYWYRQTLGQGPEFLTYFQNEAQLEKSRLLSDRFSAERPKGSFSTLEIQRTEQGDSAMYLCASSFQGTRDNEQFFGPGTRLTVL.

The chain recombines TRBV9 with TRBJ1-3; no clear D. The V and J ends lost 4 bases and 4 bases respectively, with 9 bases between them. Germline CDR1 reads SGDLS; CDR2 reads YYNGEE. The CDR3 consists of 13 residues. As DNA, the CDR3 is TGTGCCAGCAGCTCCGACTTGGGAAACACCATATATTTT. It codes for CASSSDLGNTIYF.

The chain employs TRBV20-1 and TRBJ1-5, with D unclear. V lost 0 bases, J lost 6 bases, and 9 bases lay in between. Germline CDR1 is DFQATT and CDR2 is SNEGSKA (reference sequence). The CDR3 is 13 amino acids. CDR3 sequence: CSARDVGGQPQHF. The CDR3 DNA reads as TGCAGTGCTAGAGACGTCGGAGGTCAGCCCCAGCATTTT.

This chain uses TRBV20-1 with TRBJ2-5, with D possibly called TRBD1 or TRBD2 (6 bases each). The germline CDR1 and CDR2 sequences are DFQATT and SNEGSKA (reference sequence). This CDR3 contains 13 residues. Trimming left V 6 bases short and J 5 bases short, with 16 bases between. The CDR3 nucleotides are TGCAGTGCCCACGTCGGGGGCGCGGAGACCCAGTACTTC. It codes for CSAHVGGAETQYF.

The chain has TRBV7-2 and TRBJ2-1; D may match TRBD1 or TRBD2 (5 bases each). V shed 1 base and J shed 7 bases, with 17 bases lying between them. Germline V gene sequence: CDR1 SGHTA, CDR2 FQGNSA. This CDR3 comprises 16 residues. The CDR3 loop is CASSLGGSSWGNEQFF. CDR3 coding DNA: TGTGCCAGCAGCTTAGGGGGTTCGAGCTGGGGGAATGAGCAGTTCTTC.

This chain connects TRBV18 to TRBJ2-1; possibly TRBD2 for D (6 bases). V was clipped by 1 base and J by 8 bases, with 12 bases between them. The CDR3 runs to 14 residues. Germline V gene data show CDR1 as KGHSH and CDR2 as LQKENI. CDR3 protein: CASSPRLGFDEQFF. In DNA, the CDR3 is TGTGCCAGCTCACCACGACTAGGCTTCGATGAGCAGTTCTTC.